In its sample, the clone carrying this T cell receptor beta chain was seen many times. What it binds is unknown. This sample was taken from a study of Graves' ophthalmopathy and Graves' hyperthyroidism. The sequenced template was RNA, covering the TCR beta CDR3 region. First-round RT-PCR used HTBI primers; second-round multiplex PCR followed. TCRdb used MiXCR to reprocess the multiplex PCR reads, holding one entry per CDR3 protein. This sample yields over a million distinct CDR3 sequences, of which less than 45% are seen a single time; over 8.5% belongs to the top ten. In this cohort, patients with other autoimmune diseases, uncontrolled infections, pregnancy or lactation were excluded. The V gene lost 2 bases and the J gene lost 7 bases, with 9 bases spanning the gap. The CDR3 runs to 14 residues. Germline loops: CDR1 LGHDT, CDR2 YNNKEL (reference sequence). Study-level findings and limits: The blood repertoire also included most expanded thyroid clonotypes above 0.001 frequency.

This TCR derives from an adult man with Graves' hyperthyroidism. The chain combines TRBV3-1 with TRBJ1-6, with a possible D match to TRBD1 (6 bases). The sequencing sample was made of peripheral blood or thyroid tissue (not recorded which). The CDR3 coding sequence is TGTGCCAGCAGCCAATCGCAGGGGAATTCACCCCTCCACTTT. Protein: CASSQSQGNSPLHF.